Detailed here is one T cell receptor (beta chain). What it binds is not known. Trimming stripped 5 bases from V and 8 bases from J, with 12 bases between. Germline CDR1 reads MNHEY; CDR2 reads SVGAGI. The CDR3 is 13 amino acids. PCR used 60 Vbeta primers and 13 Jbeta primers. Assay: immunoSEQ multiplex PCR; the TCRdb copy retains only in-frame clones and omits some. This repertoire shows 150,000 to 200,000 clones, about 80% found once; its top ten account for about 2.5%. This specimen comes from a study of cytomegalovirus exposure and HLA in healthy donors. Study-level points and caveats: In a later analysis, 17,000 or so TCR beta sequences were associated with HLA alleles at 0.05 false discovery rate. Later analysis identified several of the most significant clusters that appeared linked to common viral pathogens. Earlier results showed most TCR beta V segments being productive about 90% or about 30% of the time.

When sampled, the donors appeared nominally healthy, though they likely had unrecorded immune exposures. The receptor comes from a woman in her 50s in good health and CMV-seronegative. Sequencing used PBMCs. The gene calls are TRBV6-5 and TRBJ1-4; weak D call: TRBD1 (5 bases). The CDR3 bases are TGTGCCAGCAGTATGGGGGGACGAGAAAAACTGTTTTTT. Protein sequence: CASSMGGREKLFF.